The 19 T cell receptor beta chains in this list originate from one sample, sequenced in a study of CD8 T cells in ankylosing spondylitis. TCRdb used MiXCR to reprocess the 5' RACE reads, holding one entry per CDR3 protein. The sample includes 400,000 to 450,000 distinct CDR3 sequences, 17% of them seen just once. Study conclusions and caveats: Seemingly characteristic of ankylosing spondylitis blood was a TCR beta motif consisting of eight highly homologous variants.

Their antigens are not known. Sequenced: blood, either unsorted or a sorted T cell fraction (not recorded which). The receptors derive from a male donor with ankylosing spondylitis.

This clonotype has only a few counts. CDR3 in amino acids: CASSLGDRPNTEAFF. CDR3 bases: TGCGCCAGCAGCTTAGGGGACAGACCGAACACTGAAGCTTTCTTT. The V gene is TRBV5-1, the J gene TRBJ1-1; TRBD1 aligns across 7 bases. The CDR3 runs to 15 residues. Losses at the gene ends were 2 bases for V and 1 base for J; bases not matched to a gene: 5. Germline lookup yields CDR1 SGHRS and CDR2 YFSETQ. The full variable domain, in which reference TRBV5-1 and TRBJ1-1 provide the parts outside the CDR3, is KAGVTQTPRYLIKTRGQQVTLSCSPISGHRSVSWYQQTPGQGLQFLFEYFSETQRNKGNFPGRFSGRQFSNSRSEMNVSTLELGDSALYLCASSLGDRPNTEAFFGQGTRLTVV.

This clonotype has at least ten counts. The chain links TRBV29-1 to TRBJ2-1; 11 bases align to TRBD2. Germline-derived CDR1 and CDR2 are SQVTM and ANQGSEA. V trimming: 6 bases; J trimming: 5 bases; junction bases outside the gene matches: 6. The CDR3 contains 14 residues. This CDR3 reads CSVFGTSGNNEQFF. The CDR3 region has the DNA TGCAGCGTCTTCGGGACTAGCGGTAACAATGAGCAGTTCTTC.

The chain uses TRBV5-1 and TRBJ2-7, with 11 bases matching TRBD2. Trimming at V came to 2 bases and at J to 1 base, leaving 5 bases not matched to a gene. Germline-derived CDR1 and CDR2 are SGHRS and YFSETQ. CDR3 length: 16 residues. The CDR3 DNA follows: TGCGCCAGCAGCTTTACTAGCGGGGGTCTTTCCTACGAGCAGTACTTC. As protein: CASSFTSGGLSYEQYF.

J is TRBJ2-1 and V is TRBV5-1; no clear D. V lost 0 bases and J lost 7, with 11 bases in between. The CDR3 has 14 amino acids. Germline lookup yields CDR1 SGHRS and CDR2 YFSETQ. CDR3 DNA: TGCGCCAGCAGCTTGGCCTCGGTGGGGAATGAGCAGTTCTTC. Translation: CASSLASVGNEQFF.

This clonotype has more than one count but fewer than ten. The chain carries TRBV4-3 and TRBJ2-1; D gene uncertain. The germline V and J ends were trimmed by 0 bases and 0 bases, with 9 bases remaining between them. The CDR3 is 16 residues long. Per germline, CDR1 LGHNA and CDR2 YSLEER. The CDR3 region has the DNA TGCGCCAGCAGCCAAGATAACGCCTACTCCTACAATGAGCAGTTCTTC. Translation: CASSQDNAYSYNEQFF.

The V gene is TRBV12-3 or TRBV12-4, the J gene TRBJ1-2; the match to TRBD1 covers 7 bases. V trimming: 4 bases; J trimming: 6 bases; junction bases outside the gene matches: 8. The CDR3 is 14 residues long. CDR3 nucleotide sequence: TGTGCCAGCAGTTCGACAGGGCGAGCGGATGGCTACACCTTC. This gives the protein CASSSTGRADGYTF.

This rearrangement joins TRBV11-2 to TRBJ1-1; D may be TRBD1 (6 bases). CDR3 size: 14 residues. Germline V lookup: CDR1 SGHAT, CDR2 FQNNGV. The ends were cut back, 5 bases at V and 12 bases at J, with 22 bases in the middle. The DNA for the CDR3 is TGTGCCAGCAGCCCACCTTCTCTACAGGGACGATCTTTCTTT. This sequence encodes CASSPPSLQGRSFF.

The CDR3 spells CASSSSAGGPYEQYF. The CDR3 DNA reads as TGTGCCAGCAGCTCCTCAGCGGGGGGGCCCTACGAGCAGTACTTC. The rearrangement uses TRBV7-9 and TRBJ2-7, with 10 bases lining up with TRBD2. Germline trimming cut 4 bases from V and 2 bases from J; bases unmatched to any gene: 5. The CDR3 runs to 15 residues. Looked up from germline, CDR1 is SEHNR and CDR2 is FQNEAQ (reference sequence).

In the case of this clonotype: An end of the junction does not agree with germline; a read error may underlie this. The chain joins TRBV4-2 to TRBJ2-7, with 9 positions matching TRBD1. CDR1 LGHNA and CDR2 YNFKEQ come from the germline V gene. The CDR3 loop spans 14 amino acids. The CDR3 loop is CASSPGTGTYKQYF. CDR3 sequence (DNA): TGTGCCAGCAGCCCCGGGACAGGGACCTACAAGCAGTACTTC.

The gene calls are TRBV12-3 or TRBV12-4 and TRBJ1-2; D gene uncertain. Deletions cut 7 bases from V and 2 bases from J, with 17 bases between. CDR3 length equals 15 residues. This CDR3 reads CASTSPRTVNYGYTF. CDR3 in DNA: TGTGCCAGCACCTCACCCCGGACGGTAAACTATGGCTACACCTTC.

CDR3 DNA sequence: TGTGCCAGCAGCCGGGAGGTCTCCTACAATGAGCAGTTCTTC. Protein product: CASSREVSYNEQFF. The chain links TRBV12-3 or TRBV12-4 to TRBJ2-1, with TRBD2 matching over 7 bases. The CDR3 is 14 residues long. Trimming at V came to 6 bases and at J to 0 bases, leaving 2 bases not matched to a gene.

This clonotype was counted at least ten times. The chain joins TRBV5-1 to TRBJ2-3; D not certain. The length of the CDR3 is 14 residues. Per the germline V gene, CDR1 is SGHRS and CDR2 is YFSETQ. Trimming removed 1 base from V and 0 bases from J, with 6 bases in between. This CDR3 reads CASSLTISTDTQYF. DNA for the CDR3: TGCGCCAGCAGCTTGACCATTAGCACAGATACGCAGTATTTT.

The chain has TRBV15 and TRBJ2-6, with D hard to call. Germline V gene data show CDR1 as LNHNV and CDR2 as YYDKDF (reference sequence). The CDR3 extends over 15 amino acids. Trimming pared 5 bases from V and 0 bases from J, leaving 8 bases between. CDR3 sequence (DNA): TGTGCCACCAGCCCCCCACGCTCTGGGGCCAACGTCCTGACTTTC. Its translation: CATSPPRSGANVLTF.

This clonotype was counted a few times. The chain couples TRBV12-3 or TRBV12-4 to TRBJ1-4; unclear D gene. This CDR3 is built from 18 residues. Trimming removed 3 bases from V and 4 bases from J, with 21 bases in between. CDR3 DNA: TGTGCCAGCAGTTTCTGGGCGACCACTCAGACCAGTAATGAAAAACTGTTTTTT. Translation: CASSFWATTQTSNEKLFF.

V usage is TRBV3-1 and J usage is TRBJ2-4; 7 nucleotides align to TRBD2. The CDR3 spans 15 residues. Germline loops: CDR1 LGHDT, CDR2 YNNKEL (reference sequence). With V trimmed by 4 bases and J by 0 bases, 3 bases remained unmatched. The CDR3 loop reads CASSPSGVAKNIQYF. The CDR3 DNA reads as TGTGCCAGCAGCCCTAGCGGAGTAGCCAAAAACATTCAGTACTTC. The variable domain in full, with the rest retrieved from reference TRBV3-1 and TRBJ2-4, is DTAVSQTPKYLVTQMGNDKSIKCEQNLGHDTMYWYKQDSKKFLKIMFSYNNKELIINETVPNRFSPKSPDKAHLNLHINSLELGDSAVYFCASSPSGVAKNIQYFGAGTRLSVL.

The chain recombines TRBV6-1 with TRBJ2-3; D is undetermined. Germline CDR1 MNHNS, CDR2 SASEGT. The V and J ends lost 6 bases and 2 bases respectively, with 15 bases between them. The CDR3 extends over 15 amino acids. The DNA of the CDR3 is TGTGCCAGCAGCGCCCAGGCCAAATTCACAGATACGCAGTATTTT. Translated: CASSAQAKFTDTQYF.

There are a few counts of this clonotype. CDR3 DNA: TGCGCCAGCAGCTTAGGCCGATCTGAGGGTGAAAAACTGTTTTTT. This translates into CASSLGRSEGEKLFF. The genes are TRBV5-1 and TRBJ1-4; no firm D call. CDR1 is SGHRS and CDR2 is YFSETQ in the germline V gene. Trimming shortened V by 2 bases and J by 7 bases, and 15 bases separated the two germline ends. The CDR3 runs to 15 residues.

The gene calls are TRBV4-2 and TRBJ2-1; 7 bases agree with TRBD2. This CDR3 comprises 17 residues. The trim removed 0 bases at V and 0 bases at J, leaving 5 bases unmatched. CDR1 and CDR2 (germline): LGHNA, YNFKEQ. CDR3 loop: CASSQDWTRGSYNEQFF. CDR3 sequence (DNA): TGTGCCAGCAGCCAAGATTGGACTAGGGGCTCCTACAATGAGCAGTTCTTC.

The chain joins TRBV24-1 to TRBJ2-1; TRBD1 aligns across 7 bases. The CDR3 length is 15 residues. The ends lost 5 bases at V and 9 bases at J; junction bases unmatched: 12. Germline lookup yields CDR1 KGHDR and CDR2 SFDVKD. The CDR3 DNA follows: TGTGCCACCAGTGGTCATTTGGGGACAGTCGGTGAGCAGTTCTTC. This sequence encodes CATSGHLGTVGEQFF.